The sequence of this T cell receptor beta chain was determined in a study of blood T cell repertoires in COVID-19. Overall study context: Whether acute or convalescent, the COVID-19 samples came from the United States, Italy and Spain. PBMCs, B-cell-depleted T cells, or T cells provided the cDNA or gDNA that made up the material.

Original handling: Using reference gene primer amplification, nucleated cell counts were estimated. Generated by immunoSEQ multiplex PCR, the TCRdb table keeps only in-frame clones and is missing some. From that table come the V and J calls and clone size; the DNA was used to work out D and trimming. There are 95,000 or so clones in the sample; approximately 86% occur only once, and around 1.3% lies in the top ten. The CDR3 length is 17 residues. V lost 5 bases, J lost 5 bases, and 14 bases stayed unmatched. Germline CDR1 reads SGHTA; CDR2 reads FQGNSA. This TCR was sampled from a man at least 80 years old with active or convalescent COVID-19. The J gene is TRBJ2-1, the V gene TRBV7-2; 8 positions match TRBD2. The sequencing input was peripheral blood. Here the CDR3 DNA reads TGTGCCAGCAGCCCCGTGGGCGGGGTAGCGGGGAACAATGAGCAGTTCTTC. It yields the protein CASSPVGGVAGNNEQFF.